This is a list of T cell receptor beta chains from one sample in a study of CD8+CD57+ T cells in acquired aplastic anemia. TCRdb redid the calling of the reads with MiXCR, one entry per CDR3 protein. In the table there are about 190,000 distinct CDR3 sequences, 50% to 75% of which are singletons. Input material: sorted CD4+, CD8+, or CD8+CD57+ T cells (not recorded which) from PBMCs. These receptors were collected from a human donor with severe aplastic anemia or a healthy control (not recorded which). Both conserved end residues are trimmed from each CDR3. The D gene is left open where the match is weak.

TRBV7-3 TRBD1 ASSMGQGNSPLH
TRBV11-3 TRBD1 ASSSDRGRMTDTGELF
TRBV9 . ASSLRPRDQSYEQY
TRBV5-6 . ASRTGVTPGPQY
TRBV10-1 . ASRLRRDAGNEQF
TRBV2 . ASSDNSNTQY
TRBV6-1 . ASSYEDEQF
TRBV7-2 . ASSSAYGNEQF
TRBV7-9 . ASSPTGSGYT
TRBV15 . ATSRDRGNNYGYT
TRBV9 . ASKNSYEQY
TRBV29-1 . SVRLGTEAF
TRBV2 TRBD1 ASRTGDGQPQH
TRBV7-6 TRBD2 ASSPPLAGAWEQY
TRBV19 . ASTVKGSDYGYT
TRBV19 . ASSPAGVGTEAF
TRBV9 . ASSVEGTDTQY
TRBV7-3 . ASSPGLLGTEAF
TRBV2 . ASSAADTQY
TRBV11-2 . ASSEYSTGSTGELF
TRBV9 TRBD1 ASSGWTGEDGELF
TRBV19 . ASSIDQESNQPQH
TRBV2 . ASSLGRAARAF
TRBV7-8 . ASSPRTAVGTGELF
TRBV7-9 . ASSLGRGRGTGELF
TRBV12-3/TRBV12-4 . ASSFAGDRAF
TRBV19 . ASSIGGGHYGYT
TRBV29-1 TRBD1 SPTVPWDRGLEQY
TRBV7-3 TRBD2 ASSLALSPGLANEQY
TRBV7-9 TRBD1 ASSQGQGNEQF
TRBV5-1 TRBD2 ASSLAGVRGETQY
TRBV19 . ASSIDGFGRQAQAF
TRBV20-1 TRBD2 SASTSDGSGRQY
TRBV3-1 TRBD2 ASSPFLAGGTYNEQF
TRBV7-8 . ASSPTLNSPLH
TRBV6-2/TRBV6-3 . ASSYSEGAYEQY
TRBV20-1 TRBD2 SARAPGLDTGELF
TRBV9 . ASSVKADGEQY
TRBV2 . ASSEGEDQPQH
TRBV7-2 . ASSLASGTYEQY
TRBV7-3 . ASGLTTRNTGELF
TRBV7-9 . ASTFEETQY